Below are 11 T cell receptor beta chains sequenced from a single sample in a study of response to subunit inactivated influenza vaccine. TCRdb processed the RT-PCR reads anew with MiXCR; each CDR3 protein has one entry. The table lists approximately 500,000 distinct CDR3 sequences, around a quarter of them singletons. A further study also used this sample, focusing on T cells expressing NK-cell markers. As that report states: Beta-chain TCR cDNA was generated via 5'RACE template switching with UMIs.

Material: CD4+ T cells sorted from PBMCs, obtained 11 to 12 days after vaccination. The receptors derive from a middle-aged man who received an inactivated influenza vaccine.

This sequence joins TRBV28 and TRBJ2-5; no clear D gene. The CDR3 extends over 12 amino acids. Trimming shortened V by 7 bases and J by 5 bases, and 11 bases separated the two germline ends. Germline CDR1 and CDR2: MDHEN and SYDVKM. CDR3 in amino acids: CASTSKPETQYF. In DNA, the CDR3 is TGTGCCAGCACCTCAAAGCCGGAGACCCAGTACTTC. The full variable domain, rest sourced from reference TRBV28 and TRBJ2-5, is DVKVTQSSRYLVKRTGEKVFLECVQDMDHENMFWYRQDPGLGLRLIYFSYDVKMKEKGDIPEGYSVSREKKERFSLILESASTNQTSMYLCASTSKPETQYFGPGTRLLVL.

In DNA, the CDR3 is TGTGCCAGCAGTTTCCTAGCGGGAGGGGGCAATGAGCAGTTCTTC. Its translation is CASSFLAGGGNEQFF. The chain is built from TRBV27 and TRBJ2-1; 12 nucleotides match TRBD2. The CDR3 runs to 15 residues. The germline gives CDR1 MNHEY, CDR2 SMNVEV (reference sequence). J gave up 6 bases and V 3 bases, and 3 bases lay outside the gene matches.

The chain employs TRBV28 and TRBJ2-7; TRBD1 matches 9 bases. CDR3 size: 15 residues. Trimming removed 6 bases from V and 0 bases from J; junction bases left unmatched: 6. Germline V gene sequence: CDR1 MDHEN, CDR2 SYDVKM. CDR3 coding DNA: TGTGCCAGCAGAGCCGGGGGACAGGGCTCCTACGAGCAGTACTTC. It is translated as CASRAGGQGSYEQYF.

The chain links TRBV27 to TRBJ1-3; D ambiguous. V lost 3 bases and J 4 bases, leaving 7 bases between the germline ends. Looked up from germline, CDR1 is MNHEY and CDR2 is SMNVEV (reference sequence). The CDR3 is 13 residues long. The CDR3 is CASSFTGGNTIYF. CDR3 nucleotide sequence: TGTGCCAGCAGTTTTACCGGGGGAAACACCATATATTTT.

This clonotype was counted a single time. The gene calls are TRBV20-1 and TRBJ2-3; tentative D call: TRBD2 (6 bases). CDR3 length: 13 residues. Per the germline V gene, CDR1 is DFQATT and CDR2 is SNEGSKA (reference sequence). V shed 2 bases and J shed 5 bases, with 11 bases lying between them. CDR3 nucleotide sequence: TGCAGTGCTAGATTTGCTAGCGTAGATACGCAGTATTTT. This codes for CSARFASVDTQYF.

The CDR3 DNA is TGTGCCAAAGGGGCAGCAACTTACAATGAGCAGTTCTTC. The encoded protein is CAKGAATYNEQFF. The chain employs TRBV21-1 and TRBJ2-1; the table's TRBD1 call for D was not verified on the DNA. TRBV21-1 is a known pseudogene. The CDR3 is 13 residues long.

This clonotype was detected only a few times. The chain joins TRBV5-4 to TRBJ2-3, with TRBD2 identical over 7 bases. The CDR3 is 15 amino acids. The V and J ends lost 1 base and 4 bases, in that order; junction bases with no gene match: 6. Germline V gene sequence: CDR1 SGHNT, CDR2 YYREEE (reference sequence). DNA for the CDR3: TGTGCCAGCAGCTTGACGGGAGGTCGATCAGATACGCAGTATTTT. Translating gives CASSLTGGRSDTQYF. The full variable domain, its missing parts supplied by reference TRBV5-4 and TRBJ2-3, is ETGVTQSPTHLIKTRGQQVTLRCSSQSGHNTVSWYQQALGQGPQFIFQYYREEENGRGNFPPRFSGLQFPNYSSELNVNALELDDSALYLCASSLTGGRSDTQYFGPGTRLTVL.

The sample holds a few counts of this clonotype. The chain is built from TRBV6-2 or TRBV6-3 and TRBJ2-1; 9 bases fit TRBD2. The CDR3 is 14 amino acids. The germline CDR1 and CDR2 sequences are MNHEY and SVGEGT. V was clipped by 2 bases and J by 9 bases; unmatched bases: 5. The CDR3 protein is CASSYEREVPEQFF. The CDR3 coding sequence is TGTGCCAGCAGTTACGAGCGGGAGGTACCTGAGCAGTTCTTC.

This clonotype has just a few counts. The chain employs TRBV4-2 and TRBJ1-2; D ambiguous. Germline V gene sequence: CDR1 LGHNA, CDR2 YNFKEQ. The CDR3 has 15 amino acids. V was pared by 1 base and J by 0 bases, with 9 bases between. The CDR3 region is CASSQVRPSNYGYTF. CDR3 nucleotide sequence: TGTGCCAGCAGCCAAGTCCGTCCTTCTAACTATGGCTACACCTTC.

A few counts support this clonotype. V is TRBV30 and J is TRBJ1-1; maybe TRBD1 (5 bases). Trimming left V 5 bases short and J 0 bases short, with 10 bases between. The CDR3 length is 13 residues. Germline loops: CDR1 GTSNPN, CDR2 SVGIG (reference sequence). The CDR3 region is CAWYSTVNTEAFF. In DNA form, the CDR3 reads TGTGCCTGGTATTCGACAGTGAACACTGAAGCTTTCTTT.

Only a few counts were recorded for this clonotype. The chain has TRBV24-1 and TRBJ2-5; D uncertain. V gave up 5 bases and J gave up 3 bases, with 12 bases separating them. This CDR3 contains 14 residues. Germline V CDR1 and CDR2: KGHDR, SFDVKD. The CDR3 spells CATSGLAAEETQYF. In DNA form, the CDR3 reads TGTGCCACCAGTGGATTGGCAGCCGAAGAGACCCAGTACTTC.